The 19 T cell receptor beta chains given below trace back to one sample, sequenced in a study of blood T cell repertoires in COVID-19. Sequencing was performed with immunoSEQ multiplex PCR; in TCRdb, only in-frame clones are kept and a portion is missing. This table holds roughly 200,000 clones, 84% found once. Sequencing input: peripheral blood. These receptor sequences come from a woman of 80 years or more with COVID-19, enrolled during active disease.

V is TRBV28 and J is TRBJ2-1, with 8 bases matching TRBD2. J lost 6 bases, V lost 7 bases, and 11 bases had no gene match. CDR1 MDHEN and CDR2 SYDVKM come from the germline V gene. CDR3 size: 15 residues. The CDR3 DNA sequence: TGTGCCAGCAAAAGCGGGGGCGCGAACGGCAATGAGCAGTTCTTC. Translated: CASKSGGANGNEQFF.

The gene calls are TRBV5-1 and TRBJ2-5; D possibly corresponds to TRBD2 (7 bases). V shed 2 bases and J shed 0 bases, with 14 bases lying between them. The germline CDR1 and CDR2 sequences are SGHRS and YFSETQ. The CDR3 is 16 amino acids. CDR3 amino acids: CASSLPGAGDQETQYF. CDR3 in DNA: TGCGCCAGCAGCTTACCGGGGGCGGGGGACCAAGAGACCCAGTACTTC.

The rearrangement uses TRBV9 and TRBJ2-1; TRBD2 matches 15 bases. Germline loops: CDR1 SGDLS, CDR2 YYNGEE. Trimming at V came to 3 bases and at J to 3 bases, leaving 4 bases not matched to a gene. The CDR3 is 17 amino acids. The CDR3: CASSDGTSGGSYNEQFF. In DNA, the CDR3 is TGTGCCAGCAGCGACGGGACTAGCGGGGGGAGCTACAATGAGCAGTTCTTC.

This sequence joins TRBV2 and TRBJ1-2; D gene uncertain. The CDR3 totals 15 residues. Trimming shortened V by 6 bases and J by 6 bases, and 20 bases separated the two germline ends. Germline V lookup: CDR1 SNHLY, CDR2 FYNNEI. The CDR3 nucleotides are TGTGCCAGCAGGGCCCGGTCCGGACTTGAAAATGGCTACACCTTC. This codes for CASRARSGLENGYTF.

J is TRBJ1-4 and V is TRBV29-1, with 9 bases identical to TRBD1. This CDR3 has 14 amino acids. Trimming cost V 4 bases and J 6 bases; bases outside gene matches: 6. Germline V gene sequence: CDR1 SQVTM, CDR2 ANQGSEA. Here the CDR3 DNA reads TGCAGCGTTGTTACAGGGGGCGGTGATGAAAAACTGTTTTTT. As protein: CSVVTGGGDEKLFF.

The chain is built from TRBV5-4 and TRBJ2-7, with TRBD2 matching 12 bases. Unmatched junction bases numbered 4, after V lost 3 bases and J lost 6 bases. CDR3 length: 14 residues. Looked up from germline, CDR1 is SGHNT and CDR2 is YYREEE (reference sequence). Here the CDR3 reads CASSSGLAGLEQYF. In DNA form, the CDR3 reads TGTGCCAGCAGCTCCGGACTAGCGGGGCTCGAGCAGTACTTC.

The chain carries TRBV5-1 and TRBJ2-7, with 8 bases fitting TRBD1. Trimming took 1 base from V and 5 from J; bases not matched to a gene: 8. The CDR3 covers 15 residues. The germline CDR1 and CDR2 sequences are SGHRS and YFSETQ. This CDR3 reads CASSLSAGGLNEQYF. CDR3 sequence (DNA): TGCGCCAGCAGCTTGAGTGCAGGGGGCTTGAACGAGCAGTACTTC.

The chain couples TRBV5-4 to TRBJ2-7; TRBD1 agrees at 9 bases. J was trimmed by 5 bases and V by 3 bases; bases with no gene match: 6. From germline, CDR1 is SGHNT and CDR2 YYREEE (reference sequence). The CDR3 loop spans 14 amino acids. The chain's CDR3 is CASSSRTGVDEQYF. The CDR3 DNA is TGTGCCAGCAGCTCGCGGACAGGGGTTGACGAGCAGTACTTC.

The V call is TRBV5-4, the J call TRBJ2-7; 9 nucleotides agree with TRBD2. The CDR3 contains 15 residues. CDR1 is SGHNT, CDR2 YYREEE, per germline (reference sequence). J was trimmed by 1 base and V by 2 bases; bases with no gene match: 4. The CDR3 DNA reads as TGTGCCAGCAGCTTTAGCGGGGGCCCTTCCTACGAGCAGTACTTC. Translation: CASSFSGGPSYEQYF.

V usage is TRBV5-1 and J usage is TRBJ2-7; 10 bases agree with TRBD1. V lost 4 bases and J lost 2; bases outside the gene matches: 18. The germline V gene encodes CDR1 SGHRS and CDR2 YFSETQ. The CDR3 extends over 19 amino acids. CDR3 protein: CASSPRPRDRGFLAYEQYF. For the CDR3, the DNA is TGCGCCAGCAGCCCCCGTCCCCGGGACAGGGGTTTTTTGGCCTACGAGCAGTACTTC.

This rearrangement joins TRBV25-1 to TRBJ1-3; the D is unclear. The CDR3 totals 15 residues. Trimming removed 3 bases at V and 0 bases at J, with 9 bases between. CDR1 is MGHDK and CDR2 is SYGVNS in the germline V gene. CDR3: CASSDGSSSGNTIYF. CDR3 coding DNA: TGTGCCAGCAGTGATGGGTCTAGCTCTGGAAACACCATATATTTT.

This clone showed up just a few times. The chain carries TRBV19 and TRBJ1-5; possibly TRBD1 for D (6 bases). CDR1 and CDR2 (germline): LNHDA, SQIVND (reference sequence). The CDR3 runs to 15 residues. The germline V and J ends were trimmed by 3 bases and 2 bases, with 11 bases remaining between them. The CDR3 coding sequence is TGTGCCAGTAGTATGCAGGGGTCGGGCAATCAGCCCCAGCATTTT. The encoded protein is CASSMQGSGNQPQHF.

This CDR3 is CASSPHSGQETQYF. The DNA of the CDR3 is TGTGCCAGCAGTCCCCATAGCGGGCAAGAGACCCAGTACTTC. The chain uses TRBV28 and TRBJ2-5; TRBD2 matches at 7 bases. Looked up from germline, CDR1 is MDHEN and CDR2 is SYDVKM. V shed 5 bases, J shed 2 bases, and the junction held 5 bases outside the gene matches. The CDR3 totals 14 residues.

V gene TRBV5-1 combines with J gene TRBJ1-1; possible D gene TRBD1, 5 bases. In germline, CDR1 is SGHRS, CDR2 YFSETQ. The V end was cut by 0 bases, the J end by 1 base, with 13 bases between. The CDR3 runs to 16 residues. This CDR3 is CASSLVGGGSNTEAFF. The CDR3 DNA reads as TGCGCCAGCAGCTTGGTTGGGGGAGGATCGAACACTGAAGCTTTCTTT.

The rearrangement uses TRBV5-1 and TRBJ2-3; D perhaps matches TRBD2 (5 bases). The germline V gene has CDR1 SGHRS and CDR2 YFSETQ. This CDR3 has 13 amino acids. Between the trimmed V and J ends, which lost 4 bases and 8 bases, there was a span of 14 bases. The CDR3 sequence: CASSGIGESTQYF. CDR3 sequence (DNA): TGCGCCAGCAGCGGTATCGGGGAAAGTACGCAGTATTTT.

The chain employs TRBV5-1 and TRBJ2-1, with D perhaps TRBD2 (6 bases). Germline V CDR1 and CDR2: SGHRS, YFSETQ. The CDR3 totals 14 residues. V was cut by 3 bases and J by 6 bases, with 13 bases left in between. The CDR3 region has the DNA TGCGCCAGCAGCTGGACGGTGGGAGGCAATGAGCAGTTCTTC. Translation gives CASSWTVGGNEQFF. Complete variable domain (other parts from reference TRBV5-1 and TRBJ2-1): KAGVTQTPRYLIKTRGQQVTLSCSPISGHRSVSWYQQTPGQGLQFLFEYFSETQRNKGNFPGRFSGRQFSNSRSEMNVSTLELGDSALYLCASSWTVGGNEQFFGPGTRLTVL.

Of note for this clone: The same CDR3 arises from other DNA sequences in this sample as well. This chain uses TRBV5-1 with TRBJ1-2, with D possibly matching TRBD1 (5 bases). The V end was cut by 0 bases, the J end by 8 bases, with 14 bases between. This CDR3 is built from 14 residues. The germline V gene has CDR1 SGHRS and CDR2 YFSETQ. The CDR3 loop is CASSLEAGRGGYTF. The CDR3 DNA sequence: TGCGCCAGCAGCTTGGAGGCAGGGCGGGGCGGCTACACCTTC.

This chain uses TRBV9 with TRBJ2-1, with TRBD2 matching over 10 bases. The CDR3 is 15 amino acids. With V trimmed by 3 bases and J by 4 bases, 4 bases remained unmatched. Germline-derived CDR1 and CDR2 are SGDLS and YYNGEE. The CDR3 here is CASSGTSGAYNEQFF. The CDR3 DNA reads TGTGCCAGCAGCGGCACTAGCGGGGCTTACAATGAGCAGTTCTTC.

This clone was observed a few times. The chain employs TRBV27 and TRBJ2-7; 9 bases align to TRBD2. V was clipped by 9 bases and J by 3 bases; unmatched bases: 18. The CDR3 totals 17 residues. The germline gives CDR1 MNHEY, CDR2 SMNVEV (reference sequence). The CDR3: CASYRGRTSELIYEQYF. As DNA, the CDR3 is TGTGCCAGTTACAGAGGCAGGACTAGCGAATTAATCTACGAGCAGTACTTC.